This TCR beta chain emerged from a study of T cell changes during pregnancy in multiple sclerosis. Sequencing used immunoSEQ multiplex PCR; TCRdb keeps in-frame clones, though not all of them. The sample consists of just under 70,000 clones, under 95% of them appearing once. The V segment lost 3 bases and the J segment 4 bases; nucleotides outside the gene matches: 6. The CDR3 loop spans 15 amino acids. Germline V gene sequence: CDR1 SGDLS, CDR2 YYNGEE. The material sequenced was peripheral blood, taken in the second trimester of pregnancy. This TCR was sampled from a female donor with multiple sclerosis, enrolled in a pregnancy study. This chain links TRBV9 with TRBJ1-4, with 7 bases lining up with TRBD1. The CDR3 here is CASSGTGHGNEKLFF. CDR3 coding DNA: TGTGCCAGCAGCGGGACAGGACATGGTAATGAAAAACTGTTTTTT.